This TCR beta chain stems from a study of shared clonotypes between healthy human individuals. The germline gives CDR1 SGHNT, CDR2 YYREEE (reference sequence). V lost 2 bases to trimming and J lost 1 base; unmatched junction nucleotides: 4. This CDR3 contains 15 residues. Assay: immunoSEQ multiplex PCR; the TCRdb copy retains only in-frame clones and omits some. This table has 1,500,000 or so clones, roughly 98.5% appearing once. This chain connects TRBV5-4 to TRBJ2-3; 7 positions agree with TRBD2. The TCR originated in a man aged 25-45 years in good health. Sequencing input: naive CD4+ T cells sorted from blood. Subset meaning: CD45RA+ positively selected. In DNA, the CDR3 is TGTGCCAGCAGCTTTGACCGGGGGGGCACAGATACGCAGTATTTT. Protein: CASSFDRGGTDTQYF.